Shown below are 8 T cell receptor beta chains from a single sample sequenced in a study of blood T cell repertoires in COVID-19. The protocol was immunoSEQ multiplex PCR, while the TCRdb copy is restricted to in-frame clones and leaves out a portion. The repertoire includes some 180,000 clones, about 80% of them detected once, and around 6.9% sits in the top ten. Sequenced sample: peripheral blood. The receptors derive from a man between 60 and 75 years old with acute or convalescent COVID-19.

This chain links TRBV4-1 with TRBJ1-5, with TRBD1 identical over 7 bases. The CDR3 has 16 amino acids. Germline loops: CDR1 MGHRA, CDR2 YSYEKL. V was clipped by 0 bases and J by 3 bases; unmatched bases: 5. This CDR3 is CASSQDSTGDNQPQHF. The CDR3 DNA reads TGCGCCAGCAGCCAAGATAGCACAGGGGACAATCAGCCCCAGCATTTT.

The chain couples TRBV12-5 to TRBJ1-5; D call uncertain. Germline CDR1 and CDR2: LGHNT and FRNRAP. Trimming removed 7 bases at V and 7 bases at J, with 14 bases between. The CDR3 is 13 residues long. The CDR3 loop reads CASALQVMQPQHF. CDR3 sequence (DNA): TGTGCTAGTGCCCTCCAGGTGATGCAGCCCCAGCATTTT.

The V gene is TRBV21-1, the J gene TRBJ2-7; the DNA was not compared with TRBD2, the D call given in the table. TRBV21-1 is recorded as a pseudogene. This CDR3 comprises 16 residues. CDR3 amino acids: CASSKALAGGPYEQYF. The CDR3 DNA follows: TGTGCCAGCAGCAAAGCCCTAGCGGGAGGGCCCTACGAGCAGTACTTC.

V is TRBV5-3 and J is TRBJ2-5, with 9 positions matching TRBD2. TRBV5-3 is flagged as an ORF with uncertain function. The V segment lost 4 bases and the J segment 4 bases; nucleotides outside the gene matches: 11. This CDR3 spans 16 amino acids. The CDR3 DNA follows: TGTGCCAGAAGCACTTCAAGCGGGGGGCTTGTAGAGACCCAGTACTTC. Amino acid sequence: CARSTSSGGLVETQYF.

This chain uses TRBV2 with TRBJ2-2; TRBD2 agrees at 10 bases. The CDR3 is 15 residues long. The germline CDR1 and CDR2 sequences are SNHLY and FYNNEI. Trimming cost V 6 bases and J 4 bases; bases outside gene matches: 5. The CDR3 spells CASRGGTSATGELFF. The CDR3 nucleotides are TGTGCCAGCAGGGGCGGGACTAGCGCCACCGGGGAGCTGTTTTTT.

The V gene is TRBV20-1, the J gene TRBJ1-4; D remains unclear. Trimming stripped 3 bases from V and 4 bases from J, with 9 bases between. The CDR3 consists of 13 residues. The V gene's germline CDR1 is DFQATT and CDR2 SNEGSKA (reference sequence). CDR3 residues: CSASMGLNEKLFF. The CDR3 coding sequence is TGCAGTGCTAGTATGGGCCTTAATGAAAAACTGTTTTTT.

The V gene is TRBV6-1, the J gene TRBJ2-1, with 9 bases matching TRBD2. Trimming at V came to 3 bases and at J to 4 bases, leaving 1 base not matched to a gene. This CDR3 contains 14 residues. CDR1 is MNHNS and CDR2 is SASEGT in the germline V gene. The CDR3 loop is CASSELAGYNEQFF. The CDR3, as DNA: TGTGCCAGCAGTGAGCTAGCGGGATACAATGAGCAGTTCTTC.

The chain is built from TRBV2 and TRBJ1-3, with a weak D call TRBD1 (5 bases). Trimming removed 5 bases at V and 1 base at J, with 12 bases between. In germline, CDR1 is SNHLY, CDR2 FYNNEI. The CDR3 consists of 15 residues. CDR3 region: CASSPAGLSGNTIYF. The CDR3 nucleotides read TGTGCCAGCAGTCCGGCGGGGCTTTCTGGAAACACCATATATTTT.